One and the same sample provided the 23 T cell receptor beta chains below, sequenced in a study of blood T cells in healthy people across ages. For the second PCR, which ran for about 6 to 12 cycles, a sample-barcoded 5' primer and a J-beta primer mix were used. MiXCR was run by TCRdb on the 5' RACE reads, yielding one entry per CDR3 protein. The sample carries more than 800,000 distinct CDR3 sequences, under 35% recorded once. The specimen was blood. These receptors were obtained from a woman older than 75 in good health.

This clonotype was seen at least ten times. The chain has TRBV7-2 and TRBJ1-4; perhaps TRBD1 as D (6 bases). Per the germline V gene, CDR1 is SGHTA and CDR2 is FQGNSA. V lost 5 bases and J 7 bases, leaving 14 bases between the germline ends. This CDR3 spans 14 amino acids. The CDR3 reads CASSRGQLPEKLFF. The DNA of the CDR3 is TGTGCCAGCAGCCGCGGACAGTTGCCTGAAAAACTGTTTTTT.

Comments on this clonotype: A junction boundary mismatches the germline segment, possibly from a read error. CDR3 DNA: TGTGCCAGCAGCATGATGATAGCAGATACGGAGTATTTT. Its protein is CASSMMIADTEYF. The chain uses TRBV12-3 or TRBV12-4 and TRBJ2-3; D not certain. CDR3 length: 13 amino acids.

In this sample, this clonotype turned up many times. The chain has TRBV20-1 and TRBJ2-2; D unclear. V was pared by 2 bases and J by 7 bases, with 8 bases between. In germline, CDR1 is DFQATT, CDR2 SNEGSKA (reference sequence). CDR3 length: 12 residues. As DNA, the CDR3 is TGCAGTGCTAGAATGGGGTTCGGGGAGCTGTTTTTT. This encodes CSARMGFGELFF.

This clonotype was counted ten times or more. This chain joins TRBV5-5 and TRBJ2-2, with 8 bases lining up with TRBD2. V trimming: 2 bases; J trimming: 1 base; junction bases outside the gene matches: 10. The CDR3 spans 18 residues. CDR1 is SGHKS, CDR2 YYEKEE, per germline (reference sequence). DNA for the CDR3: TGTGCCAGCAGCTTTCCGGGACGGGGGGGCTTGAACACCGGGGAGCTGTTTTTT. Protein: CASSFPGRGGLNTGELFF.

This clonotype was seen just once. The rearrangement links TRBV4-3 to TRBJ2-3; weak D call: TRBD2 (6 bases). Looked up from germline, CDR1 is LGHNA and CDR2 is YSLEER. CDR3 size: 17 residues. V was pared by 0 bases and J by 0 bases, with 13 bases between. CDR3 region: CASSQDRSGRSTDTQYF. The CDR3 DNA is TGCGCCAGCAGCCAAGATAGGTCAGGGAGGAGCACAGATACGCAGTATTTT.

CDR3 loop: CASSLSRWGEQYF. The DNA for the CDR3 is TGTGCCAGCAGCTTGTCCCGGTGGGGCGAGCAGTACTTC. The chain employs TRBV5-5 and TRBJ2-7; D is undetermined. Trimming pared 1 base from V and 6 bases from J, leaving 11 bases between. The germline CDR1 and CDR2 sequences are SGHKS and YYEKEE (reference sequence). The CDR3 sequence is 13 residues long. The complete variable domain, with remaining parts taken from reference TRBV5-5 and TRBJ2-7, reads DAGVTQSPTHLIKTRGQQVTLRCSPISGHKSVSWYQQVLGQGPQFIFQYYEKEERGRGNFPDRFSARQFPNYSSELNVNALLLGDSALYLCASSLSRWGEQYFGPGTRLTVT.

The chain uses TRBV19 and TRBJ2-5; possibly TRBD2 for D (6 bases). Trimming stripped 4 bases from V and 3 bases from J, with 18 bases between. This CDR3 is 16 amino acids long. Germline V lookup: CDR1 LNHDA, CDR2 SQIVND (reference sequence). CDR3 DNA: TGTGCCAGTAGTAGGGGTTCGGGGGACCAGAAAGAGACCCAGTACTTC. Translating gives CASSRGSGDQKETQYF.

V is TRBV6-2 or TRBV6-3 and J is TRBJ1-1; D uncertain. V was trimmed by 5 bases and J by 1 base, leaving 17 bases between them. This CDR3 contains 16 residues. Germline CDR1 reads MNHEY; CDR2 reads SVGEGT. Written as DNA, the CDR3 is TGTGCCAGCAGTCCCTCCCGGACCCATACGAACACTGAAGCTTTCTTT. Its protein product is CASSPSRTHTNTEAFF.

This clonotype was picked up a small number of times. This sequence joins TRBV14 and TRBJ1-5; perhaps TRBD1 as D (6 bases). This CDR3 comprises 15 residues. With 3 bases removed from V and 5 bases from J, the gap between germline ends came to 14 bases. From germline, CDR1 is SGHDN and CDR2 FVKESK. The CDR3 protein is CASSQKGGSDQPQHF. CDR3 nucleotides: TGTGCCAGCAGCCAGAAGGGGGGCTCGGATCAGCCCCAGCATTTT.

This clonotype has at least ten counts. V gene TRBV3-1 combines with J gene TRBJ2-1; the D is unclear. The ends were cut back, 0 bases at V and 15 bases at J, with 15 bases in the middle. CDR3 length equals 13 residues. The germline CDR1 and CDR2 sequences are LGHDT and YNNKEL (reference sequence). DNA for the CDR3: TGTGCCAGCAGCCAAGAGGCGCCCTTTAGTCGGTTCTTC. Translation gives CASSQEAPFSRFF.

This clonotype was seen many times. J is TRBJ2-7 and V is TRBV7-2; 7 bases agree with TRBD1. The germline V gene encodes CDR1 SGHTA and CDR2 FQGNSA. This CDR3 contains 15 residues. The V segment lost 5 bases and the J segment 0 bases; nucleotides outside the gene matches: 7. The CDR3 region is CASSQGPGGSYEQYF. CDR3 nucleotides: TGTGCCAGCAGCCAAGGTCCAGGGGGCTCCTACGAGCAGTACTTC.

The rearrangement joins TRBV6-1 to TRBJ1-1; tentative D call: TRBD1 (5 bases). V was shortened by 9 bases and J by 3 bases, with 17 bases between the two germline ends. This CDR3 comprises 14 residues. CDR1 and CDR2 (germline): MNHNS, SASEGT. CDR3 amino acids: CASLLGGVDTEAFF. CDR3 bases: TGTGCCAGTTTGCTCGGGGGGGTTGACACTGAAGCTTTCTTT.

Turning to this clonotype: Since no conserved phenylalanine or tryptophan closes the CDR3, a read error is the likely cause. CDR3 DNA sequence: TGTGCCAGCAGCCCTCCCACGGGACAGGGGTCCCCCCTCCACTTG. Protein sequence: CASSPPTGQGSPLHL. The rearrangement joins TRBV6-5 to TRBJ1-6; 10 bases fit TRBD1. Trimming took 6 bases from V and 13 from J; bases not matched to a gene: 12. Per the germline V gene, CDR1 is MNHEY and CDR2 is SVGAGI. CDR3 size: 15 residues.

There are many counts of this clonotype. This rearrangement joins TRBV12-3 or TRBV12-4 to TRBJ2-3, with TRBD1 matching 7 bases. V dropped 5 bases and J dropped 0; count of bases not matched to a gene: 5. CDR3 length: 15 amino acids. CDR3 DNA: TGTGCCAGCAGTAACAGACAGGGAAGCACAGATACGCAGTATTTT. It specifies CASSNRQGSTDTQYF.

The V call is TRBV30, the J call TRBJ2-5; tentative D call: TRBD2 (5 bases). The length of the CDR3 is 13 residues. The V gene's germline CDR1 is GTSNPN and CDR2 SVGIG (reference sequence). Trimming removed 2 bases at V and 5 bases at J, with 12 bases between. The CDR3 is CAWSILAGETQYF. Here the CDR3 DNA reads TGTGCCTGGAGTATCCTAGCTGGGGAGACCCAGTACTTC.

In regard to this clonotype: A much larger clone differs by one base, so this may be a read error. The rearrangement links TRBV7-2 to TRBJ2-1, with 14 bases fitting TRBD2. The J call may not be correct, given that the DNA end is closer to TRBJ2-7. From germline, CDR1 is SGHTA and CDR2 FQGNSA. This CDR3 spans 17 amino acids. As DNA, the CDR3 is TGTGCCAGCAGCCCCTGGACTAGCGGGGGGTCCTACAATGAGCAGTACTTC. Translating it yields CASSPWTSGGSYNEQYF.

This chain uses TRBV20-1 with TRBJ1-2; D uncertain. The ends were cut back, 0 bases at V and 4 bases at J, with 12 bases in the middle. In germline, CDR1 is DFQATT, CDR2 SNEGSKA (reference sequence). The CDR3 totals 14 residues. The DNA for the CDR3 is TGCAGTGCTAGAGATCAAACAGAGATCTATGGCTACACCTTC. Its translation is CSARDQTEIYGYTF.

This clonotype was seen at least ten times. The chain is built from TRBV27 and TRBJ2-4; D may match TRBD1 or TRBD2 (6 bases each). Trimming removed 7 bases at V and 10 bases at J, with 14 bases between. The CDR3 covers 12 residues. Looked up from germline, CDR1 is MNHEY and CDR2 is SMNVEV (reference sequence). In DNA, the CDR3 is TGTGCCAGCAATAAGGGGGGCGGGATTCAGTACTTC. Residues: CASNKGGGIQYF.

This clonotype was picked up one time. A much larger clone differs by one base, so this may be a read error. The conserved phenylalanine or tryptophan normally closing the CDR3 is absent here, so this likely arose from a read error. This chain joins TRBV4-3 and TRBJ2-1, with no clear D. Trimming removed 1 base from V and 7 bases from J, with 5 bases in between. Germline values: CDR1 LGHNA, CDR2 YSLEER. The CDR3 spans 12 residues. This chain's CDR3 is CASSQGWNEQFS. For the CDR3, the DNA is TGCGCCAGCAGCCAAGGATGGAATGAGCAGTTCTCC.

A note on this clonotype: Possible read error: a much larger clone is one base away. V and J are TRBV29-1 and TRBJ2-7; TRBD1 aligns across 7 bases. V lost 4 bases and J lost 7; bases outside the gene matches: 10. There are 13 residues in the CDR3. CDR1 SQVTM and CDR2 ANQGSEA come from the germline V gene. In nucleotides, the CDR3 is TGCAGCGTTGCCCGACAGGGATGGGGGGAGCAGTACTTC. Its protein is CSVARQGWGEQYF.

Comment on this clonotype: This could be a read error, since a much larger clone is one nucleotide away. The J gene is TRBJ2-6, the V gene TRBV20-1, with 7 bases that match TRBD1. This CDR3 is built from 18 residues. The germline V gene encodes CDR1 DFQATT and CDR2 SNEGSKA (reference sequence). In DNA, the CDR3 is TGCAGTGCTGGAGATAAGGGACAGTTTAGCTCTGGGGCCAACGTCCTGACTTTC. It specifies CSAGDKGQFSSGANVLTF.

This clonotype was recorded many times. The chain combines TRBV20-1 with TRBJ2-5, with 7 bases matching TRBD1. This CDR3 has 13 amino acids. Per the germline V gene, CDR1 is DFQATT and CDR2 is SNEGSKA (reference sequence). The V and J ends lost 4 bases and 5 bases, in that order; junction bases with no gene match: 7. The CDR3 nucleotides are TGCAGTGCTACGAACAGGGGCAGGGAGACCCAGTACTTC. This encodes CSATNRGRETQYF.

The chain employs TRBV3-1 and TRBJ2-7; D ambiguous. TRBJ2-5 explains the end of the DNA better; the J call may be wrong. The CDR3 contains 12 residues. Germline values: CDR1 LGHDT, CDR2 YNNKEL (reference sequence). The CDR3 coding sequence is TGTGCCAGCAGCCAAGATGCGCAGACCCAGTACTTC. This codes for CASSQDAQTQYF.